These 4 T cell receptor beta chains came from one sample sequenced in a study of T cells in Graves' hyperthyroidism and ophthalmopathy (dated by TCRdb to the late 2010s). Library preparation was by multiplex PCR. The sample was run on an Illumina HiSeq 2000. Amplification of TCR beta CDR3 regions was carried out from RNA transcripts. The TCR CDR3 was subjected to a first round of RT-PCR using the HTBI primer set and the Qiagen OneStep RT-PCR kit. Using fastp at Q25 and MiXCR, TCRdb reprocessed the public reads and kept productive beta chains. Each entry merges the rows of one CDR3 protein and shows their most common DNA and genes. Recorded for this sample are hundreds of thousands of distinct CDR3 sequences; 45% of them occurred a single time. The ten largest clones capture less than 9% of the sample. The specimen sequenced was peripheral blood or thyroid tissue (not recorded which). The receptors were gathered from an adult man with Graves' disease, either hyperthyroidism or ophthalmopathy (not recorded which).

This clonotype came up many times. This rearrangement joins TRBV2 to TRBJ2-5, with D perhaps assigned TRBD1 or TRBD2 (5 bases each). Deletions cut 0 bases from V and 3 bases from J, with 8 bases between. This CDR3 region has 14 residues. The V gene's germline CDR1 is SNHLY and CDR2 FYNNEI. This CDR3 reads CASSEARGEETQYF. The DNA for the CDR3 is TGTGCCAGCAGTGAAGCGAGAGGGGAAGAGACCCAGTACTTC.

J is TRBJ1-4 and V is TRBV12-3 or TRBV12-4, with 8 bases aligning to TRBD1. Germline trimming cut 4 bases from V and 8 bases from J; bases unmatched to any gene: 6. CDR3 size: 14 residues. The CDR3 bases are TGTGCCAGCAGTTCGCAGGGGGCGAGAGAAAAACTGTTTTTT. It is translated as CASSSQGAREKLFF.

This clonotype was counted a few times. The rearrangement joins TRBV3-1 to TRBJ1-1; possible D gene TRBD1, 5 bases. The germline V and J ends were trimmed by 5 bases and 1 base, with 14 bases remaining between them. This CDR3 has 15 amino acids. Germline V gives CDR1 LGHDT, CDR2 YNNKEL (reference sequence). The CDR3, as DNA: TGTGCCAGCAGCGACAGACGGACGGAGAACACTGAAGCTTTCTTT. It translates to CASSDRRTENTEAFF.

The rearrangement links TRBV14 to TRBJ1-1; no clear D. Deletions cut 4 bases from V and 0 bases from J, with 9 bases between. Germline V gives CDR1 SGHDN, CDR2 FVKESK. This CDR3 spans 14 amino acids. The CDR3 DNA sequence: TGTGCCAGCAGCCCCTTCCTGTTGAACACTGAAGCTTTCTTT. Amino acids: CASSPFLLNTEAFF. The full variable domain, with the rest looked up from reference TRBV14 and TRBJ1-1, is EAGVTQFPSHSVIEKGQTVTLRCDPISGHDNLYWYRRVMGKEIKFLLHFVKESKQDESGMPNNRFLAERTGGTYSTLKVQPAELEDSGVYFCASSPFLLNTEAFFGQGTRLTVV.